These T cell receptor beta chains were read from a single sample in a study of Ad26.COV2.S vaccination and SARS-CoV-2 variants. TCRdb keeps only in-frame clones here, not all; method: immunoSEQ multiplex PCR. Among about 350,000 clones listed, 85% to 90% were seen once. The sample here was peripheral blood, taken in a trial of Ad26.COV2.S vaccine versus placebo. These receptors all come from a person between 18 and 65 years old who received the Ad26.COV2.S COVID-19 vaccine or a placebo. Each CDR3 is given with its conserved first and last residue. The order of the fields is D gene, V gene, clone size, J gene, CDR3 protein, CDR3 DNA. The D gene is left open where the match is weak. A row's size may be missing; if present it is once, few, many or a size class.

-,TRBV13,-,TRBJ1-1,CASSHRERFYTEAFF,TGTGCCAGCAGCCACAGGGAAAGGTTCTACACTGAAGCTTTCTTT
TRBD1,TRBV19,-,TRBJ1-4,CASRDRFMANEKLFF,TGTGCCAGCCGGGACAGGTTTATGGCTAATGAAAAACTGTTTTTT
-,TRBV9,-,TRBJ2-1,CASSVGQRVNEQFF,TGTGCCAGCAGCGTGGGGCAGCGGGTGAATGAGCAGTTCTTC
TRBD2,TRBV19,-,TRBJ2-1,CASEGLAGGPRSYNEQFF,TGTGCCAGCGAAGGACTAGCGGGGGGACCTCGCTCCTACAATGAGCAGTTCTTC
TRBD1,TRBV3-1/TRBV3-2,-,TRBJ1-2,CASRPRRGPVGYTF,TGTGCCAGCAGGCCCCGGAGGGGGCCGGTTGGCTACACCTTC
TRBD1,TRBV19,-,TRBJ2-2,CASSRGGRGFTGELFF,TGTGCCAGTAGTCGGGGTGGCAGGGGGTTCACCGGGGAGCTGTTTTTT
-,TRBV5-1,once,TRBJ2-1,CASSLAAPVNEQFF,TGCGCCAGCAGCTTGGCCGCTCCAGTCAATGAGCAGTTCTTC
-,TRBV28,once,TRBJ2-3,CASSFLDTQYF,TGTGCCAGCAGTTTCTTGGATACGCAGTATTTT
-,TRBV7-9,-,TRBJ2-5,CASSPSEKTQYF,TGTGCCAGCAGCCCTAGCGAAAAGACCCAGTACTTC
TRBD1,TRBV7-9,-,TRBJ2-7,CASSRTGTVGSYEQYF,TGTGCCAGCAGCCGCACAGGGACAGTGGGCTCCTACGAGCAGTACTTC
TRBD2,TRBV27,-,TRBJ2-7,CASSLMLAGVSGHEQYF,TGTGCCAGCAGTTTAATGCTAGCGGGAGTTTCCGGCCACGAGCAGTACTTC